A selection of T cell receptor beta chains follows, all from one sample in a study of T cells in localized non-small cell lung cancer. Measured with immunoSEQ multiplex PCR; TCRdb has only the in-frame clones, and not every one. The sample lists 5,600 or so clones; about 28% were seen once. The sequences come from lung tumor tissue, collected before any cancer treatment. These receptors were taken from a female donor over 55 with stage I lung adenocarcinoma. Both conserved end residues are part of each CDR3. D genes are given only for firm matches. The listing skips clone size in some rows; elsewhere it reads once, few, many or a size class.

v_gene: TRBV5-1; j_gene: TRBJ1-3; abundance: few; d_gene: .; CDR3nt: TGCGCCAGCAGCCTGACTACTCAAGGAAACACCATATATTTT; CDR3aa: CASSLTTQGNTIYF
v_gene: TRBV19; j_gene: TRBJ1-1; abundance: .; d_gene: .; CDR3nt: TGTGCCAGTAGTATCCAGGGGCCCACTGAAGCTTTCTTT; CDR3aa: CASSIQGPTEAFF
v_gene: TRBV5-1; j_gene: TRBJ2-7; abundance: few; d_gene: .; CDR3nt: TGCGCCAGCAGCCGGCGGGAGGACAGGTCCTACGAGCAGTACTTC; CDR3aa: CASSRREDRSYEQYF
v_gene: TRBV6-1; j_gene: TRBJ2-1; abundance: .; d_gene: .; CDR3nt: TGTGCCAGCAGTGAAGGGGTTTGGGCTAGTAGGTTCTTC; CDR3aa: CASSEGVWASRFF
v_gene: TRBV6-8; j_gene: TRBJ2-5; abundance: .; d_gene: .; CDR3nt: TGTGCCAGCAGTAGGGGGTTAGGGGAGACCCAGTACTTC; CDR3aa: CASSRGLGETQYF
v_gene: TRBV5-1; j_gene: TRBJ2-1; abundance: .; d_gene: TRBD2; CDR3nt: TGCGCCAGCAGCTTGGCTAGCGGCCCTCCGGTCAATGAGCAGTTCTTC; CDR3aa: CASSLASGPPVNEQFF
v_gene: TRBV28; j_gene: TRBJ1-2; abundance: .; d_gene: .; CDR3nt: TGTGCCAGCAGTTCGACCGTGGAGCCCTATGGCTACACCTTC; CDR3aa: CASSSTVEPYGYTF
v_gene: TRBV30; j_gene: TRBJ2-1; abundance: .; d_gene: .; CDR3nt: TGTGCCTGGAGTGAAACCGGGGTGACTTTCTTC; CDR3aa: CAWSETGVTFF
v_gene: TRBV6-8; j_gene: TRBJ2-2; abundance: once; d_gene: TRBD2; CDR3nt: TGTGCCAGCACCCGGACTAGCGGGTTTCGGACCGGGGAGCTGTTTTTT; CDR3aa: CASTRTSGFRTGELFF
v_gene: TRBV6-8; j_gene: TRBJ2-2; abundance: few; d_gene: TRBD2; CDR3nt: TGTGCCATCTCTGGACTAGCGGGATTTAACACCGGGGAGCTGTTTTTT; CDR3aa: CAISGLAGFNTGELFF
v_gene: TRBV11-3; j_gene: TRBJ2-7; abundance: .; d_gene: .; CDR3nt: TGTGCCAGCAGCCACCGGGTCTTTCCTGGCGAGCAGTACTTC; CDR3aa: CASSHRVFPGEQYF
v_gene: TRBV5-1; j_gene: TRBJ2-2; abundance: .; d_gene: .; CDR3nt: TGCGCCAGCAGCATGGGGACCGATTCCGGGGAGCTGTTTTTT; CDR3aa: CASSMGTDSGELFF
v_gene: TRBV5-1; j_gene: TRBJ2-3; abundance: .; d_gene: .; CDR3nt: TGCGCCAGCAGCTTGGACTGGGCAGGAGATACGCAGTATTTT; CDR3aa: CASSLDWAGDTQYF
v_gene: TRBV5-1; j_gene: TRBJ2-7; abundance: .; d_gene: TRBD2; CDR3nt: TGCGCCAGCAGCCCGGGACTAGCGGGAGGTGGGGGCTCCTACGAGCAGTACTTC; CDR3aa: CASSPGLAGGGGSYEQYF
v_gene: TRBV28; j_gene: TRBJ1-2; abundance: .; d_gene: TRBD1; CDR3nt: TGTGCCAGCAGGCTGCGGACAGGCGGGGGCTACACCTTC; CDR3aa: CASRLRTGGGYTF
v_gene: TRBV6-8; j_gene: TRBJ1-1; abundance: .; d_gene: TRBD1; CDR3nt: TGTGCCAGCAACCCGGGACAGATGAACACTGAAGCTTTCTTT; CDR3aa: CASNPGQMNTEAFF
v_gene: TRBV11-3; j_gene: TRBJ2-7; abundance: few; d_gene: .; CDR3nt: TGTGCCAGCAGCTTAGTAAACTTACGAGAAGGGACTGGCGAGCAGTACTTC; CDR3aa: CASSLVNLREGTGEQYF
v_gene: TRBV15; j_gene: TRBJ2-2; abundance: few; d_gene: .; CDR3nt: TGTGCCACCAGCAGACCAGCGGTCACCGGGGAGCTGTTTTTT; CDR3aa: CATSRPAVTGELFF
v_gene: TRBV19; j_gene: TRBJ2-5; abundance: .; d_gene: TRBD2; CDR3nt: TGTGCCAGTAGTATCACTAGCGGCCAAGAGACCCAGTACTTC; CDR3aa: CASSITSGQETQYF
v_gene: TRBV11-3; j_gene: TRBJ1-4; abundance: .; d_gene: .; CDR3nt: TGTGCCAGCAGTCTAGACAGTACAAATGAAAAACTGTTTTTT; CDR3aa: CASSLDSTNEKLFF
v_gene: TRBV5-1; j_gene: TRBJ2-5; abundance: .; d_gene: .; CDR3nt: TGCGCCAGCAGCTTGGAAGCTAGAGGGGTGACCCAGTACTTC; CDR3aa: CASSLEARGVTQYF
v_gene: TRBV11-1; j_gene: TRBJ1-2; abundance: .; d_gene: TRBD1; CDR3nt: TGTGCCAGCAGCCCGACAGGGGGCGGATTCTATGGCTACACCTTC; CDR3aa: CASSPTGGGFYGYTF
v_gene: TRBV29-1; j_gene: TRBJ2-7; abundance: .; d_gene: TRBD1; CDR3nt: TGCAGCGCCGGACAGGGGGCTTCCGAGCAGTACTTC; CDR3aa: CSAGQGASEQYF
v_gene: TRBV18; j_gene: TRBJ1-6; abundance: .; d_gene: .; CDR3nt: TGTGCCAGCTCACCCTCAGGGCTTTATAATTCACCCCTCCACTTT; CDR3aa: CASSPSGLYNSPLHF
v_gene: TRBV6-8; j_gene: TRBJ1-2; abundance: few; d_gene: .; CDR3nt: TGTGCCAGCAGTTACTCCGCAGGGGAGAACTATGGCTACACCTTC; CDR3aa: CASSYSAGENYGYTF
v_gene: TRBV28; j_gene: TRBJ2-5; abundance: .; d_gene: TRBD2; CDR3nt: TGTGCCAGCAGTCGTCCCCCTGGGGACGGTGGTAGCGGGAGACTAGGGGAGACCCAGTACTTC; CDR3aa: CASSRPPGDGGSGRLGETQYF
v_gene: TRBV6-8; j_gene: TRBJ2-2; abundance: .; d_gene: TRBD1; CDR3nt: TGTGCCAGCAGACAGGGGGCCACCGGGGAGCTGTTTTTT; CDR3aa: CASRQGATGELFF
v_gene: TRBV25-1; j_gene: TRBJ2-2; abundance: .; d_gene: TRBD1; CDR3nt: TGTGCCAGCAGTGAAGGGACAGGGGTTTTCGGCGGGGAGCTGTTTTTT; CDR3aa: CASSEGTGVFGGELFF